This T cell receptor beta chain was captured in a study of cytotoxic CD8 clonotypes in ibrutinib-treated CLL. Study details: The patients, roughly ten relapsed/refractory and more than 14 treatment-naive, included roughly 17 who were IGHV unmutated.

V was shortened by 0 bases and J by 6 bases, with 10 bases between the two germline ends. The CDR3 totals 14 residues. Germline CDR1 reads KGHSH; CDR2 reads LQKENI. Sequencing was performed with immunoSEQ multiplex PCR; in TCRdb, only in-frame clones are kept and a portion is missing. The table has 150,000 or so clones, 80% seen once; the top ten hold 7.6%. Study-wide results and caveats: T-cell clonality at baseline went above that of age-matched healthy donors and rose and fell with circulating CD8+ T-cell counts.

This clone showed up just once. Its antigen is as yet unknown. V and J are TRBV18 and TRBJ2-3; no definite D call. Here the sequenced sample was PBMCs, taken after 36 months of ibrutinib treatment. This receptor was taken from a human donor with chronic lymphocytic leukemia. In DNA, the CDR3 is TGTGCCAGCTCACCACCGAGCAATCCGGATACGCAGTATTTT. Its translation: CASSPPSNPDTQYF.